The clone carrying this T cell receptor (beta chain) appeared a few times. Its antigen is currently unknown. The data were obtained in a study of shared clonotypes between healthy human individuals. General study results and limits: A handful of donors showed sharing of about 4.8% of naive CD4 clonotypes.

Per the germline V gene, CDR1 is SGHRS and CDR2 is YFSETQ. Trimming removed 4 bases from V and 2 bases from J, with 15 bases in between. CDR3 length: 15 residues. A deep-level run was used for the assay. Clones were read by immunoSEQ multiplex PCR, and TCRdb kept only the in-frame ones, dropping some. This table has a few hundred thousand clones, about 65% appearing once. This TCR derives from a man aged 30-40 years in good health. The chain uses TRBV5-1 and TRBJ2-5; the D is unclear. Sequences were obtained from memory CD4+ T cells sorted from blood. Subset denoted: CD45RA-negative fraction. The CDR3 DNA reads TGCGCCAGCAGCGCGAGTGCGCCAGATCAAGAGACCCAGTACTTC. Translating it yields CASSASAPDQETQYF.